This TCR beta chain appears in the sequencing data of a study of memory CD4+ T cells and cytomegalovirus serostatus (dated by TCRdb to between 2018 and 2021). At the level of the whole study: The 33 healthy Belgian adults in the cohort included 9 who were CMV seropositive and about 24 who were CMV seronegative. To replicate a published TCR-based CMV serostatus classifier, the researchers sequenced the CD4+ memory TCRbeta repertoires of a Belgian cohort whose cytomegalovirus serostatus was known. Here is what the overall study found, with its caveats: Unlike the original study, which covered naive and memory CD4+ and CD8+ populations, the Belgian study sequenced only CD4+CD45RO+ memory cells. On the Belgian cohort, the classifier based on the original framework reached a median bootstrapped AUC of nearly 0.97, with a 95% CI of 0.76-1.00. Among the 150 or so previously reported CMV-associated TCRbeta sequences, 67 showed up in the CD4+ memory repertoires, with each one found in between one and five individuals. The results were read as suggesting that the CMV-associated TCR signature is, for the most part, present in the CD4+ memory repertoire. CMV serostatus prediction reached a median bootstrapped AUC of nearly 0.96 with the original framework and just under 0.92 with a US-trained random forest.

Genomic DNA was extracted from sorted cells with the Quick-DNA Microprep Kit. Amplification of TCRbeta DNA was done with the immunoSEQ hsTCRbeta kit, following the protocol from the manufacturer. TCRbeta libraries were sequenced on an Illumina MiSeq instrument. The original pipeline was this. Following removal of out-of-frame sequences, some 2,200,000 distinct TCRbeta sequences were retained, with an average of about 70,000 per individual. Each individual was scored according to the count of 160 or so previously reported CMV-associated TCRbeta sequences and the total productive distinct TCRbeta count. A beta-binomial model was reimplemented in Python, and scikit-learn random forests with default parameters were trained on US cohort data. Classifier performance on the Belgian cohort was reported as the median AUC with percentile confidence intervals calculated over 10,000 bootstrap iterations. Imported from immuneACCESS, the table was reduced by TCRdb to in-frame sequences with V and J called. These copies leave out some clones; in studies compared against another copy, an unresolved V gene accounts for under half, and the cause of the remainder is not known. The V and J calls and clone size were taken over from that table, and D and trimming were inferred from the DNA. This sample has roughly 60,000 clones in its table, and 81% of those were observed once. Around 1.1% of the sample rests with the top ten.

A FACSAria II was used to sort memory CD4+ T cells, defined as single viable CD3+CD4+CD8-CD45RO+ cells. CMV serostatus was determined using a Roche Elecsys assay that detects serum IgG against CMV pp150, pp28, p38 and p52. Once the samples were thawed, total CD4+ T cells were enriched through positive selection using CD4 magnetic microbeads. Samples originated from another study that specifically interrogated the CD4+ T cell memory repertoire. Peripheral blood mononuclear cells were isolated and cryopreserved following standard operating procedures; serum was stored at -80 °C. The staining relied on CD3-PerCP (BW264/56), CD4-APC (RPA-T4), CD45RO-PE (UCHT1) and CD8-Pacific Orange (3B5) antibodies, and Sytox blue was used to exclude non-viable cells. On this clone: No antigen is known for it. One base away there is no much larger clone; base qualities are not given.

The junction shows trimming of 4 bases on V and 10 bases on J, plus 20 bases between the germline ends. Sequences SQVTM (CDR1) and ANQGSEA (CDR2) are obtained from the germline V gene. The CDR3 measures 14 amino acids from cysteine to phenylalanine. The entry retains the CDR3 DNA only, 42 bases that are in frame from base 1. Sequenced sample: memory CD4+ T cells from blood. The receptor comes from an adult in good health and CMV-seronegative. Recombination linked TRBV29-1 to TRBJ2-1; TRBD2 is possibly the D segment (5 matching bases). CDR3 reads: CSVGERGSGTEQFF. The DNA sequence is TGCAGCGTTGGGGAGAGAGGGAGTGGTACAGAGCAGTTCTTC.